The 15 T cell receptor beta chains in this list originate from one sample, sequenced in a study of blood T cell repertoires in COVID-19. Using immunoSEQ multiplex PCR, the repertoire was profiled, and TCRdb retains in-frame clones only, with some absent. The sample contains about 86,000 clones, over 80% of which appear only once. The sequencing input was peripheral blood. All receptors come from a woman aged 80 or over with active or convalescent COVID-19.

The rearrangement joins TRBV28 to TRBJ2-5; D may be TRBD1 (6 bases). Germline CDR1 reads MDHEN; CDR2 reads SYDVKM. Trimming shortened V by 2 bases and J by 5 bases, and 15 bases separated the two germline ends. The CDR3 totals 15 residues. CDR3 loop: CASSLPTGWGETQYF. In DNA form, the CDR3 reads TGTGCCAGCAGTTTACCCACAGGGTGGGGGGAGACCCAGTACTTC.

The gene calls are TRBV20-1 and TRBJ2-1; D might be TRBD2 (5 bases). V lost 8 bases to trimming and J lost 8 bases, with 25 bases between them. The germline gives CDR1 DFQATT, CDR2 SNEGSKA (reference sequence). The CDR3 runs to 15 residues. CDR3 DNA sequence: TGCAGTACCAGTGCCACGGCTATGTGGAGGCATGAGCAGTTCTTC. It translates to CSTSATAMWRHEQFF.

This chain joins TRBV3-1 (or the pseudogene TRBV3-2) and TRBJ1-2; weak D call: TRBD1 (6 bases). The CDR3 has 15 amino acids. Germline assignment: CDR1 LGHDT and CDR2 YNNKEL (reference sequence). Trimming cost V 0 bases and J 7 bases, with 15 bases left between them. CDR3 loop: CASSQEGAGSRGYTF. In nucleotides, the CDR3 is TGTGCCAGCAGCCAAGAGGGGGCAGGGTCCCGTGGCTACACCTTC.

This chain links TRBV9 with TRBJ1-5; no reliable D call. Germline loops: CDR1 SGDLS, CDR2 YYNGEE. Trimming left V 0 bases short and J 5 bases short, with 15 bases between. The CDR3 loop spans 16 amino acids. The CDR3 DNA is TGTGCCAGCAGCGTAGGAGGAGGGCACGGGGATCAGCCCCAGCATTTT. Amino acids: CASSVGGGHGDQPQHF.

This chain connects TRBV5-4 to TRBJ2-5, with 7 bases matching TRBD1. V shed 0 bases, J shed 5 bases, and the junction held 10 bases outside the gene matches. Germline V gene lookup returns CDR1 SGHNT and CDR2 YYREEE (reference sequence). CDR3 length equals 16 residues. The CDR3 sequence is CASSLDGTEVRETQYF. CDR3 sequence (DNA): TGTGCCAGCAGCTTGGACGGGACAGAGGTGAGGGAGACCCAGTACTTC.

The chain joins TRBV19 to TRBJ2-2; D not resolved. Germline lookup yields CDR1 LNHDA and CDR2 SQIVND (reference sequence). The CDR3 runs to 15 residues. The germline V and J ends were trimmed by 0 bases and 6 bases, with 11 bases remaining between them. CDR3 DNA: TGTGCCAGTAGTATAGACGACACATACTCCGGGGAGCTGTTTTTT. This gives the protein CASSIDDTYSGELFF.

As regards this clone: Sequence at one end of the junction differs from germline and may be a read error. The J gene is TRBJ2-2, the V gene TRBV7-3, with TRBD2 matching 7 bases. This CDR3 spans 16 amino acids. CDR1 is SGHTA, CDR2 FQGTGA, per germline. The DNA for the CDR3 is TGTGCCAGCAGCTTAAGTGGGCTAGCGGAACACCGGGGAGCTGTTTTT. Amino acids: CASSLSGLAEHRGAVF.

In this sample, this clone turned up a few times. The chain combines TRBV19 with TRBJ1-1; 7 positions match TRBD1. Germline values: CDR1 LNHDA, CDR2 SQIVND (reference sequence). This CDR3 spans 13 amino acids. V lost 10 bases and J lost 1; bases outside the gene matches: 6. Here the CDR3 DNA reads TGTGCCACCACCGGGACAGAGAACACTGAAGCTTTCTTT. It codes for CATTGTENTEAFF.

The chain has TRBV5-1 and TRBJ2-3; D possibly corresponds to TRBD1 (6 bases). V lost 0 bases and J 6 bases, leaving 14 bases between the germline ends. From germline, CDR1 is SGHRS and CDR2 YFSETQ. The CDR3 runs 15 residues. CDR3 coding DNA: TGCGCCAGCAGCTTGGGACAGGTTGGGGTGGATACGCAGTATTTT. It specifies CASSLGQVGVDTQYF.

The chain has TRBV5-1 and TRBJ1-2; no definite D call. Germline V lookup: CDR1 SGHRS, CDR2 YFSETQ. Trimming left V 2 bases short and J 3 bases short, with 14 bases between. This CDR3 spans 15 amino acids. The CDR3 nucleotides read TGCGCCAGCAGCTTAGGCCGAGACAATGACTATGGCTACACCTTC. Encoded protein: CASSLGRDNDYGYTF.

The genes are TRBV7-8 and TRBJ2-1; 8 bases are a match to TRBD2. Germline trimming cut 2 bases from V and 7 bases from J; bases unmatched to any gene: 7. Germline V gives CDR1 SGHVS, CDR2 FQNEAQ. The CDR3 extends over 15 amino acids. CDR3 nucleotides: TGTGCCAGCAGCTTATTAAGGACTAGCCATAATGAGCAGTTCTTC. Protein: CASSLLRTSHNEQFF.

The chain has TRBV20-1 and TRBJ2-7; a weak D match, TRBD2 (6 bases). Deletions cut 3 bases from V and 6 bases from J, with 15 bases between. The CDR3 is made up of 13 amino acids. Germline V gene data show CDR1 as DFQATT and CDR2 as SNEGSKA (reference sequence). The CDR3 sequence: CSASVTSFSEQYF. The DNA for the CDR3 is TGCAGTGCTAGTGTGACTAGTTTCTCCGAGCAGTACTTC.

This chain connects TRBV19 to TRBJ2-7; D is possibly TRBD2 (6 bases). CDR1 and CDR2 from the germline V gene are LNHDA and SQIVND (reference sequence). The CDR3 has 14 amino acids. The germline V and J ends were trimmed by 6 bases and 6 bases, with 18 bases remaining between them. DNA of the CDR3: TGTGCCAGTAGACCCCAGGGAGGCGGTGCCGAGCAGTACTTC. It translates to CASRPQGGGAEQYF.

The chain employs TRBV6-1 and TRBJ2-1; possibly TRBD1 for D (6 bases). Per germline, CDR1 MNHNS and CDR2 SASEGT. This CDR3 comprises 16 residues. Trimming cost V 1 base and J 1 base, with 11 bases left between them. The DNA for the CDR3 is TGTGCCAGCAGTGAAGTCAACAGGGTGTCCTACAATGAGCAGTTCTTC. Protein: CASSEVNRVSYNEQFF.

The rearrangement joins TRBV7-4 to TRBJ2-3; 8 bases line up with TRBD2. V lost 6 bases to trimming and J lost 4 bases; unmatched junction nucleotides: 9. This CDR3 has 15 residues. Per the germline V gene, CDR1 is SGHVT and CDR2 is SQSDAQ. CDR3 protein: CASRPPGLEPDTQYF. The CDR3 nucleotides are TGTGCCAGCAGACCCCCGGGACTAGAACCAGATACGCAGTATTTT.